Following are 8 T cell receptor beta chains from one sample sequenced in a study of OX40 agonist ivuxolimab in advanced cancers. Repertoires were generated with immunoSEQ multiplex PCR, while TCRdb's copy carries only in-frame clones and drops some. The table has about 61,000 clones, less than 85% seen once; the top ten hold 0.4% to 0.55%. The material was CD4+ or CD8+ T cells sorted from blood, obtained in a trial of the OX40 agonist ivuxolimab. The source is an adult with an advanced solid tumor such as melanoma, head and neck, liver or kidney cancer.

This clone was seen many times. The chain is built from TRBV7-9 and TRBJ1-1; possible D gene TRBD1, 6 bases. The CDR3 extends over 16 amino acids. CDR1 is SEHNR, CDR2 FQNEAQ, per germline (reference sequence). With 3 bases removed from V and 0 bases from J, the gap between germline ends came to 14 bases. The CDR3 DNA follows: TGTGCCAGCAGCTTTAAAACAGGGCCCTTGAACACTGAAGCTTTCTTT. Protein sequence: CASSFKTGPLNTEAFF.

The chain links TRBV7-2 to TRBJ2-7; 9 nucleotides align to TRBD2. Per the germline V gene, CDR1 is SGHTA and CDR2 is FQGNSA. J gave up 6 bases and V 2 bases, and 8 bases lay outside the gene matches. This CDR3 has 15 amino acids. CDR3 nucleotides: TGTGCCAGCAGCTTACCGGCGGGAGGGCCCCGCGAGCAGTACTTC. As protein: CASSLPAGGPREQYF.

The CDR3 bases are TGTGCCAGCAGGACCAGAGGACTGGACCAGCCCCAGCATTTT. Translation: CASRTRGLDQPQHF. This sequence joins TRBV2 and TRBJ1-5; no definite D call. The germline V gene encodes CDR1 SNHLY and CDR2 FYNNEI. The CDR3 sequence is 14 residues long. Trimming stripped 6 bases from V and 7 bases from J, with 16 bases between.

The chain is built from TRBV4-1 and TRBJ2-1; TRBD2 agrees at 12 bases. The CDR3 has 18 residues. V lost 4 bases and J lost 6; bases outside the gene matches: 13. Germline V gene lookup returns CDR1 MGHRA and CDR2 YSYEKL. The CDR3 DNA reads as TGCGCCAGCAGCCCCGGCCCCCTAGCGGGAGGGTTTGGCAATGAGCAGTTCTTC. This encodes CASSPGPLAGGFGNEQFF.

This chain uses TRBV4-2 with TRBJ2-2; 15 bases are a match to TRBD2. Trimming removed 4 bases from V and 6 bases from J; junction bases left unmatched: 9. This CDR3 comprises 18 residues. Germline CDR1 and CDR2: LGHNA and YNFKEQ. The CDR3 bases are TGTGCCAGCAGCCGGGAGGGACTAGCGGGAGGAGGAGCCGGGGAGCTGTTTTTT. Residues: CASSREGLAGGGAGELFF.

This chain connects TRBV7-9 to TRBJ2-5; no firm D call. The V end was cut by 8 bases, the J end by 1 base, with 8 bases between. The germline CDR1 and CDR2 sequences are SEHNR and FQNEAQ (reference sequence). This CDR3 spans 12 amino acids. CDR3 sequence: CASGWAQETQYF. The DNA for the CDR3 is TGTGCCAGCGGGTGGGCCCAAGAGACCCAGTACTTC.

This chain joins TRBV7-2 and TRBJ1-1; 7 bases agree with TRBD1. The germline V gene encodes CDR1 SGHTA and CDR2 FQGNSA. V shed 5 bases and J 0 bases; nucleotides not matched to a gene: 6. CDR3 length: 15 amino acids. DNA for the CDR3: TGTGCCAGCAGCCCGCAAACAGGGGTGAACACTGAAGCTTTCTTT. Translating it yields CASSPQTGVNTEAFF.

The chain is built from TRBV10-3 and TRBJ2-1; D gene ambiguous. The V end was cut by 4 bases, the J end by 0 bases, with 16 bases between. This CDR3 has 17 amino acids. The germline CDR1 and CDR2 sequences are ENHRY and SYGVKD. CDR3 protein: CAISGVRGHHSYNEQFF. CDR3 nucleotide sequence: TGTGCCATCAGTGGGGTACGAGGTCACCACTCCTACAATGAGCAGTTCTTC.